The 23 T cell receptor beta chains below come from one sample, sequenced in a study of shared clonotypes between healthy human individuals. Here immunoSEQ multiplex PCR was the method, and the copy in TCRdb shows in-frame clones only, minus some. The sample records around 300,000 clones, around 86% being singletons. Sequencing used memory CD8+ T cells sorted from blood. Subset: CD45RO+ cells pooled with CCR7-negative TemRA cells. These receptors were taken from a man aged 18 to 29 in good health.

The chain has TRBV27 and TRBJ2-1; 9 bases line up with TRBD2. Unmatched junction bases numbered 10, after V lost 10 bases and J lost 6 bases. CDR1 is MNHEY and CDR2 is SMNVEV in the germline V gene (reference sequence). This CDR3 region has 14 residues. This CDR3 reads CATIGSGRGNEQFF. In DNA form, the CDR3 reads TGTGCCACCATCGGTAGCGGGAGAGGCAATGAGCAGTTCTTC.

This clone was picked up a small number of times. The chain carries TRBV6-5 and TRBJ2-5; 10 nucleotides align to TRBD2. The length of the CDR3 is 15 residues. Germline trimming cut 6 bases from V and 2 bases from J; bases unmatched to any gene: 6. Germline CDR1 is MNHEY and CDR2 is SVGAGI. CDR3 DNA: TGTGCCAGCAGAGTTATAGCGGGGGGACAAGAGACCCAGTACTTC. As protein: CASRVIAGGQETQYF.

The gene calls are TRBV18 and TRBJ2-7, with unresolved D. The CDR3 is made up of 13 amino acids. The V gene lost 8 bases and the J gene lost 5 bases, with 16 bases spanning the gap. Germline V gene data show CDR1 as KGHSH and CDR2 as LQKENI. The CDR3 region has the DNA TGTGCCAGCCCCCATTGCGCCAGGCACGAGCAGTACTTC. Protein: CASPHCARHEQYF. The whole variable domain, remainder taken from reference TRBV18 and TRBJ2-7, is NAGVMQNPRHLVRRRGQEARLRCSPMKGHSHVYWYRQLPEEGLKFMVYLQKENIIDESGMPKERFSAEFPKEGPSILRIQQVVRGDSAAYFCASPHCARHEQYFGPGTRLTVT.

There are a few counts of this clone. This chain links TRBV5-4 with TRBJ2-7; no clear D gene. V was pared by 2 bases and J by 0 bases, with 0 bases between. Germline V gene lookup returns CDR1 SGHNT and CDR2 YYREEE (reference sequence). The CDR3 is made up of 11 amino acids. The DNA for the CDR3 is TGTGCCAGCAGCTTCTCCTACGAGCAGTACTTC. It codes for CASSFSYEQYF.

This clone has just a few counts. The chain combines TRBV6-1 with TRBJ2-3, with TRBD1 matching over 9 bases. Trimming removed 6 bases from V and 6 bases from J; junction bases left unmatched: 10. CDR3 length: 15 residues. CDR1 MNHNS and CDR2 SASEGT come from the germline V gene. The CDR3 region has the DNA TGTGCCAGCAGCCAAGAACAGGGGGCGTCGGATACGCAGTATTTT. It yields the protein CASSQEQGASDTQYF.

The chain uses TRBV9 and TRBJ1-2, with a possible D match to TRBD1 (5 bases). Germline loops: CDR1 SGDLS, CDR2 YYNGEE. The V end lost 4 bases, the J end lost 6 bases, and 25 bases lay between the germline ends. The length of the CDR3 is 17 residues. The CDR3 DNA sequence: TGTGCCAGCAGCCCGAGTTTTTGGGGGGATAGTTGGAATGGCTACACCTTC. Translating gives CASSPSFWGDSWNGYTF.

The chain couples TRBV14 to TRBJ2-1; perhaps TRBD2 as D (5 bases). This CDR3 comprises 14 residues. Germline CDR1 SGHDN, CDR2 FVKESK. Trimming removed 3 bases at V and 8 bases at J, with 14 bases between. CDR3 sequence: CASSQRAIAHEQFF. The CDR3 DNA reads as TGTGCCAGCAGCCAGAGGGCCATAGCTCATGAGCAGTTCTTC.

This clone was recorded only once. V is TRBV7-9 and J is TRBJ2-3; 9 bases match TRBD1. The CDR3 has 17 residues. The germline CDR1 and CDR2 sequences are SEHNR and FQNEAQ (reference sequence). V shed 1 base, J shed 4 bases, and the junction held 9 bases outside the gene matches. For the CDR3, the DNA is TGTGCCAGCAGCTTAGTGTTCGGACAGGGGATCCCAGATACGCAGTATTTT. Protein sequence: CASSLVFGQGIPDTQYF.

This clone was seen a single time. This sequence joins TRBV9 and TRBJ2-3; TRBD2 aligns across 9 bases. With V trimmed by 0 bases and J by 4 bases, 6 bases remained unmatched. This CDR3 is 16 amino acids long. Germline V gene sequence: CDR1 SGDLS, CDR2 YYNGEE. CDR3 region: CASSVGLAGNADTQYF. As DNA, the CDR3 is TGTGCCAGCAGCGTAGGGCTAGCGGGAAACGCAGATACGCAGTATTTT.

The chain has TRBV5-6 and TRBJ2-1, with 7 bases identical to TRBD2. The CDR3 has 16 amino acids. Germline assignment: CDR1 SGHDT and CDR2 YYEEEE. With 4 bases clipped from V and 5 bases from J, the junction kept 12 bases outside the gene matches. In DNA form, the CDR3 reads TGTGCCAGCAGCCCCCCCGGCGGGAGTCACGACAATGAGCAGTTCTTC. This encodes CASSPPGGSHDNEQFF.

The chain employs TRBV19 and TRBJ1-5; possible D gene TRBD1, 5 bases. There are 14 residues in the CDR3. Trimming cost V 3 bases and J 3 bases, with 9 bases left between them. The germline V gene has CDR1 LNHDA and CDR2 SQIVND (reference sequence). The CDR3 DNA reads TGTGCCAGTAGTATGGGGACCCTCAATCAGCCCCAGCATTTT. The encoded protein is CASSMGTLNQPQHF.

This clone was picked up one time. This chain connects TRBV5-6 to TRBJ2-3, with TRBD1 matching over 8 bases. Unmatched junction bases numbered 12, after V lost 2 bases and J lost 4 bases. The CDR3 is 17 residues long. The germline gives CDR1 SGHDT, CDR2 YYEEEE. CDR3 sequence: CASSFGTGQGWSDTQYF. The CDR3 DNA sequence: TGTGCCAGCAGCTTCGGAACTGGACAGGGATGGTCAGATACGCAGTATTTT.

CDR3 sequence (DNA): TGTGCCAGCAGCGTAGAAGGGGATAGCTTTGGGGACGAGCAGTACTTC. Translating it yields CASSVEGDSFGDEQYF. The chain joins TRBV9 to TRBJ2-7; perhaps TRBD1 as D (5 bases). Germline CDR1 is SGDLS and CDR2 is YYNGEE. The CDR3 totals 16 residues. With 0 bases removed from V and 5 bases from J, the gap between germline ends came to 18 bases.

The sample holds a few counts of this clone. Other DNA sequences from this sample encode an identical CDR3 as well. CDR3 in DNA: TGTGCCAGCAGTATTGGAGATACGCAGTATTTT. This gives the protein CASSIGDTQYF. The gene calls are TRBV6-6 and TRBJ2-3; D is undetermined. The CDR3 runs 11 residues. The V end was cut by 5 bases, the J end by 5 bases, with 5 bases between. Germline V gives CDR1 MNHNY, CDR2 SVGAGI (reference sequence).

This sequence joins TRBV7-8 and TRBJ2-1; no reliable D call. The CDR3 has 13 residues. Germline V gene lookup returns CDR1 SGHVS and CDR2 FQNEAQ. Trimming pared 1 base from V and 8 bases from J, leaving 9 bases between. As DNA, the CDR3 is TGTGCCAGCAGCTTAGAGTCGGCAGATGAGCAGTTCTTC. Amino acid sequence: CASSLESADEQFF.

The chain uses TRBV2 and TRBJ2-2; D uncertain. The CDR3 spans 15 residues. V was trimmed by 3 bases and J by 6 bases, leaving 14 bases between them. Germline V gene lookup returns CDR1 SNHLY and CDR2 FYNNEI. The CDR3 bases are TGTGCCAGCAGTGAGAATTTTGGGGTGGCCGGGGAGCTGTTTTTT. The encoded protein is CASSENFGVAGELFF. Using reference TRBV2 and TRBJ2-2 for the parts outside the CDR3, the full variable domain is EPEVTQTPSHQVTQMGQEVILRCVPISNHLYFYWYRQILGQKVEFLVSFYNNEISEKSEIFDDQFSVERPDGSNFTLKIRSTKLEDSAMYFCASSENFGVAGELFFGEGSRLTVL.

The CDR3 region is CASSGSTLDNEQFF. CDR3 bases: TGTGCCAGCAGTGGTTCTACTCTTGACAATGAGCAGTTCTTC. V is TRBV6-1 and J is TRBJ2-1; no definite D call. The CDR3 is made up of 14 amino acids. Trimming cost V 4 bases and J 5 bases, with 12 bases left between them. In germline, CDR1 is MNHNS, CDR2 SASEGT.

This clone was recorded a few times. This chain joins TRBV2 and TRBJ2-3, with 7 bases that match TRBD2. The CDR3 runs 15 residues. Germline-derived CDR1 and CDR2 are SNHLY and FYNNEI. The junction had 4 bases not matched to a gene; V was cut back by 4 bases and J by 0 bases. CDR3 coding DNA: TGTGCCAGCAGTGCCGCGGGGGTTAGCACAGATACGCAGTATTTT. Its protein is CASSAAGVSTDTQYF.

This clone was seen a handful of times. The chain has TRBV27 and TRBJ2-2, with 7 positions matching TRBD2. The V and J ends lost 4 bases and 7 bases, in that order; junction bases with no gene match: 3. The CDR3 sequence is 13 residues long. Per the germline V gene, CDR1 is MNHEY and CDR2 is SMNVEV (reference sequence). CDR3 loop: CASSWEGFGELFF. The CDR3 DNA sequence: TGTGCCAGCAGTTGGGAGGGGTTCGGGGAGCTGTTTTTT.

This chain connects TRBV9 to TRBJ2-1, with D possibly TRBD2 on 6 matching bases. The V end lost 3 bases, the J end lost 4 bases, and 17 bases lay between the germline ends. The V gene's germline CDR1 is SGDLS and CDR2 YYNGEE. This CDR3 comprises 16 residues. The CDR3 region is CASSANLHGGYNEQFF. As DNA, the CDR3 is TGTGCCAGCAGCGCCAACCTTCACGGGGGTTACAATGAGCAGTTCTTC.

The chain carries TRBV6-5 and TRBJ2-2; tentatively, D is TRBD1 (6 bases). CDR1 is MNHEY, CDR2 SVGAGI, per germline. Trimming shortened V by 3 bases and J by 7 bases, and 12 bases separated the two germline ends. The CDR3 length is 14 residues. The CDR3 loop is CASSYTGRVGELFF. The CDR3 DNA is TGTGCCAGCAGTTATACAGGGCGGGTCGGGGAGCTGTTTTTT.

The chain recombines TRBV6-5 with TRBJ2-1, with D possibly TRBD2 on 6 matching bases. Germline lookup yields CDR1 MNHEY and CDR2 SVGAGI. Trimming pared 6 bases from V and 4 bases from J, leaving 13 bases between. The CDR3 has 14 amino acids. The CDR3 DNA sequence: TGTGCCAGCAGACCGTCTAGCGATTACAATGAGCAGTTCTTC. It is translated as CASRPSSDYNEQFF.

The rearrangement joins TRBV10-2 to TRBJ2-2; D could derive from TRBD1 or TRBD2 (5 bases each). Per germline, CDR1 WSHSY and CDR2 SAAADI. The CDR3 runs to 14 residues. V lost 4 bases and J lost 8, with 14 bases in between. The CDR3 sequence is CASSAGASRGELFF. CDR3 nucleotides: TGCGCCAGCAGTGCCGGGGCCTCGAGAGGGGAGCTGTTTTTT.